These T cell receptor beta chains were read from a single sample in a study of early T cells in non-severe SARS-CoV-2 infection. TCRdb passed the 5' RACE reads through MiXCR, listing each CDR3 protein once. The data contain fewer than 40,000 distinct CDR3 sequences, less than 8.5% of them seen just once; the ten biggest clones take up approximately 13%. Sequencing used whole blood, obtained at baseline. These receptors originate from an adult who was a healthcare worker with PCR-confirmed SARS-CoV-2 infection or an uninfected control (not recorded which). CDR3s include the opening cysteine and the closing phenylalanine or tryptophan. D genes are given only for firm matches. Clone size appears in some rows only: once, few, many, or a class for an expanded clone.

17 | TRBJ2-3 | TRBD2 | TRBV18 | medium-sized | TGTGCCAGCTCACCACCGGGGACTAGCGGAATAACAGATACGCAGTATTTT | CASSPPGTSGITDTQYF
13 | TRBJ2-3 | TRBD2 | TRBV20-1 | many | TGCAGTGCCGGGGGGGGATCTACAGATACGCAGTATTTT | CSAGGGSTDTQYF
13 | TRBJ1-5 | - | TRBV7-9 | many | TGTGCCAGCGCTCCCGGAGCTTATCAGCCCCAGCATTTT | CASAPGAYQPQHF
11 | TRBJ2-4 | - | TRBV3-1 | many | TGTGCCAGCAGCAAACTAAACATTCAGTACTTC | CASSKLNIQYF
14 | TRBJ1-6 | TRBD1 | TRBV12-3/TRBV12-4 | - | TGTGCCAGCAGGATGGGACAGAATAATTCACCCCTCCACTTT | CASRMGQNNSPLHF
12 | TRBJ2-3 | - | TRBV7-3 | medium-sized | TGTGCCAGCAGCTTAAACGGAGATACGCAGTATTTT | CASSLNGDTQYF
12 | TRBJ1-1 | - | TRBV7-2 | - | TGTGCCAGCAGCTTAGGGAGGGCAGAAGCTTTCTTT | CASSLGRAEAFF
12 | TRBJ2-1 | - | TRBV7-9 | many | TGTGCCAGCAGCTCACTTGAGGAGGAGCAGTTCTTC | CASSSLEEEQFF
14 | TRBJ1-3 | - | TRBV12-3/TRBV12-4 | many | TGTGCCAGCAGTTTCTTGGGCTCTGGAAACACCATATATTTT | CASSFLGSGNTIYF
15 | TRBJ2-2 | - | TRBV7-9 | many | TGTGCCAGCAGCTTAGGTCAACCGAACACCGGGGAGCTGTTTTTT | CASSLGQPNTGELFF
13 | TRBJ2-5 | - | TRBV12-3/TRBV12-4 | few | TGTGCCAGCAGTTCCCGGGGGAGTGAGACCCAGTACTTC | CASSSRGSETQYF
12 | TRBJ2-1 | - | TRBV29-1 | few | TGCAGCGTTGGTGCACCTAGGGATGAGCAGTTCTTC | CSVGAPRDEQFF
16 | TRBJ1-1 | TRBD1 | TRBV7-9 | many | TGTGCCAGCAGCTTGGGTACAGGGGGCGCGGGCACTGAAGCTTTCTTT | CASSLGTGGAGTEAFF
14 | TRBJ2-7 | - | TRBV7-2 | many | TGTGCCAGCAGCTTAGCCTCCTCACAGTACGAGCAGTACTTC | CASSLASSQYEQYF
13 | TRBJ2-5 | - | TRBV11-2 | few | TGTGCCAGCAGCTTCCAACGTCAAGAGACCCAGTACTTC | CASSFQRQETQYF
14 | TRBJ2-7 | TRBD1 | TRBV27 | many | TGTGCCAGCAGTTTATACAGGGGGCTGGGCGAGCAGTACTTC | CASSLYRGLGEQYF
14 | TRBJ2-7 | TRBD2 | TRBV5-6 | - | TGTGCCAGCAGCAGGGGACTAGCGGGGCGGAAGCAGTACTTC | CASSRGLAGRKQYF
13 | TRBJ2-1 | - | TRBV6-5 | many | TGTGCCAGCAGTGGAAGGGGGTACAATGAGCAGTTCTTC | CASSGRGYNEQFF
16 | TRBJ2-1 | TRBD2 | TRBV5-1 | many | TGCGCCAGCAGCTTAGAACTAGCGGGAGGAGGGAATGAGCAGTTCTTC | CASSLELAGGGNEQFF
16 | TRBJ2-3 | TRBD2 | TRBV7-6 | many | TGTGCCAGCAGCTCACCCCTAGCGGGAGGAACAGATACGCAGTATTTT | CASSSPLAGGTDTQYF
13 | TRBJ2-7 | TRBD2 | TRBV6-1 | few | TGTGCCAGCAGGACTGGGACTAGACGCGAGCAGTACTTC | CASRTGTRREQYF
17 | TRBJ2-2 | TRBD2 | TRBV5-1 | many | TGCGCCAGCAGCTTGTGGCTAGCGGGGACGGGCACCGGGGAGCTGTTTTTT | CASSLWLAGTGTGELFF
17 | TRBJ1-2 | TRBD1 | TRBV20-1 | few | TGCAGTGCTGCGAGGTGGGACAGTGCTCTCCTGGACTATGGCTACACCTTC | CSAARWDSALLDYGYTF
12 | TRBJ2-7 | - | TRBV6-5 | few | TGTGCCAGCAGTGGTGGGTCCTACGAGCAGTACTTC | CASSGGSYEQYF
15 | TRBJ2-1 | TRBD2 | TRBV11-2 | many | TGTGCCAGCAGCTTAGATCGGACTAGCCACAATGAGCAGTTCTTC | CASSLDRTSHNEQFF
13 | TRBJ1-1 | - | TRBV7-9 | many | TGTGCCAGCAGCCAAAAAGACAATACTGAAGCTTTCTTT | CASSQKDNTEAFF
16 | TRBJ2-1 | TRBD2 | TRBV4-2 | medium-sized | TGTGCCAGCAGCTCCAAGTACGGGGGGAACTACAATGAGCAGTTCTTC | CASSSKYGGNYNEQFF
15 | TRBJ2-5 | TRBD2 | TRBV20-1 | - | TGCAGTGCTAGACCCGGACTAGTCCGGCAAGAGACCCAGTACTTC | CSARPGLVRQETQYF
13 | TRBJ2-1 | TRBD1 | TRBV10-3 | many | TGTGCCACCACGACAGGGTCGCGCAATGAGCAGTTCTTC | CATTTGSRNEQFF
16 | TRBJ2-5 | TRBD2 | TRBV4-3 | many | TGCGCCAGCAGCCAACTGGGCGGGGGGTATGGAGAGACCCAGTACTTC | CASSQLGGGYGETQYF
13 | TRBJ2-7 | TRBD1 | TRBV20-1 | few | TGCAGTCCGGGACAGGGTTTAGCCTACGAGCAGTACTTC | CSPGQGLAYEQYF
17 | TRBJ2-7 | - | TRBV11-3 | few | TGTGCCAGCAGCTTAGTCAAAGGGGACCCCTCTTCATCCGAGCAGTACTTC | CASSLVKGDPSSSEQYF
15 | TRBJ1-2 | - | TRBV15 | many | TGTGCCACCAGCAGAGATGAGCAGGGGAATTATGGCTACACCTTC | CATSRDEQGNYGYTF
14 | TRBJ2-7 | - | TRBV5-1 | many | TGCGCCAGCAGGATAGCGGATAGCTCCTACGAGCAGTACTTC | CASRIADSSYEQYF
15 | TRBJ2-2 | - | TRBV24-1 | few | TGTGCCACCAGTGATTTAACTCCAGGGGTCGGGGAGCTGTTTTTT | CATSDLTPGVGELFF
14 | TRBJ1-6 | TRBD1 | TRBV20-1 | many | TGCAGTGCTAAAGGGACAGAGTATAATTCACCCCTCCACTTT | CSAKGTEYNSPLHF
16 | TRBJ1-1 | - | TRBV6-2/TRBV6-3 | once | TGTGCCAGCAGACCCCCGGCTAGGGGAATGAACTCTGAAGCTTTCTTT | CASRPPARGMNSEAFF
14 | TRBJ2-1 | TRBD2 | TRBV9 | - | TGTGCCAGCAGTGGCCTAGCGGGGTGGGGTGAGCAGTTCTTC | CASSGLAGWGEQFF
16 | TRBJ2-1 | - | TRBV20-1 | many | TGCAGTGCCAGAATAGGTGCAGGGGAAATTTACAATGAGCAGTTCTTC | CSARIGAGEIYNEQFF
11 | TRBJ2-1 | - | TRBV7-9 | - | TGTGCCAGCAGCTTATCCCATGAGCAGTTCTTC | CASSLSHEQFF
14 | TRBJ2-3 | - | TRBV7-2 | few | TGTGCCAGCAGCTTATCGGGGGGCACAGATACGCAGTATTTT | CASSLSGGTDTQYF
16 | TRBJ2-2 | TRBD2 | TRBV5-6 | - | TGTGCCAGCAGCTTGGGTGCTAGCGGGAGAGGCGGGGAGCTGTTTTTT | CASSLGASGRGGELFF
16 | TRBJ1-1 | TRBD1 | TRBV9 | many | TGTGCCAGCAGCCCGGGGACAGGAAACTCGAGGACTGAAGCTTTCTTT | CASSPGTGNSRTEAFF
15 | TRBJ1-1 | - | TRBV12-3/TRBV12-4 | many | TGTGCCAGCAGTTTAGTAGGCGGGTTTGGAACTGAAGCTTTCTTT | CASSLVGGFGTEAFF
13 | TRBJ1-1 | - | TRBV7-6 | few | TGTGCCAGCAGCCCTGCCGCAGAGGTGCGAGCTTTCTTT | CASSPAAEVRAFF
15 | TRBJ2-3 | - | TRBV12-3/TRBV12-4 | - | TGTGCCAGCAGTTTAGCGGGAGGTCGCACAGATACGCAGTATTTT | CASSLAGGRTDTQYF
15 | TRBJ2-7 | TRBD1 | TRBV6-1 | many | TGTGCCAGCAGTGATCCACGGGACAGGGGCTACGAGCAGTACTTC | CASSDPRDRGYEQYF
13 | TRBJ2-3 | TRBD2 | TRBV20-1 | - | TGCAGTGCTAGGCGGGAGCCCTCAGATACGCAGTATTTT | CSARREPSDTQYF
17 | TRBJ2-1 | TRBD1 | TRBV6-7 | many | TGTGCCAGCAGTTACTCGACAGGGGGCTCGGTTTACAATGAGCAGTTCTTC | CASSYSTGGSVYNEQFF